Each of the 16 T cell receptor beta chains below was sequenced from the same sample in a study of response to subunit inactivated influenza vaccine (dated by TCRdb to about 2018). The library came from RT-PCR. Data came from an Illumina HiSeq 2500. TCRdb handled the public reads itself, with Q25 trimming in fastp and clone calling in MiXCR, and kept productive beta chains. CDR3 protein sequences are deduplicated, and each keeps its most common genes and DNA. A total of some 500,000 distinct CDR3 sequences appear in this sample, roughly 13% of them only once. The ten largest clones capture 13% of the sample. Taken with the paper, the label for time point translates to: approximately 47 days after influenza vaccine administration. The input for sequencing was PBMCs from blood, taken 35 to 45 days after vaccination. The receptors come from a man over 45 who received an inactivated influenza vaccine. Donor details come from another sample of the same person, matched by shared clones.

J is TRBJ2-3 and V is TRBV7-6; D gene uncertain. Germline V CDR1 and CDR2: SGHVS, FNYEAQ. The CDR3 runs to 14 residues. The V end lost 5 bases, the J end lost 3 bases, and 12 bases lay between the germline ends. This CDR3 reads CASSNEVGTDTQYF. The CDR3 region has the DNA TGTGCCAGCAGCAATGAAGTAGGGACAGATACGCAGTATTTT.

CDR3 nucleotide sequence: TGTGCCACCAGCAAATACAGGGAACCTGGGGCCAACGTCCTGACTTTC. Protein product: CATSKYREPGANVLTF. The V gene is TRBV15, the J gene TRBJ2-6; a weak D match, TRBD1 (6 bases). Germline assignment: CDR1 LNHNV and CDR2 YYDKDF (reference sequence). Trimming cost V 4 bases and J 2 bases, with 12 bases left between them. The CDR3 runs 16 residues.

This clonotype occurred many times. This chain joins TRBV12-3 or TRBV12-4 and TRBJ1-2; D gene ambiguous. The CDR3 length is 11 residues. With 7 bases removed from V and 2 bases from J, the gap between germline ends came to 5 bases. The DNA of the CDR3 is TGTGCCAGCAAGATAAACTATGGCTACACCTTC. Protein: CASKINYGYTF.

This chain connects TRBV27 to TRBJ2-7; weak D call: TRBD1 (6 bases). CDR1 and CDR2 from the germline V gene are MNHEY and SMNVEV (reference sequence). This CDR3 contains 15 residues. Trimming left V 2 bases short and J 5 bases short, with 16 bases between. CDR3 loop: CASSLGQGINNEQYF. The CDR3 DNA sequence: TGTGCCAGCAGTTTAGGGCAGGGGATAAACAACGAGCAGTACTTC.

The chain combines TRBV4-1 with TRBJ2-7; D gene unclear. Trimming shortened V by 1 base and J by 3 bases, and 7 bases separated the two germline ends. This CDR3 spans 13 amino acids. Germline V gives CDR1 MGHRA, CDR2 YSYEKL. This CDR3 reads CASSQGPDYEQYF. The CDR3 region has the DNA TGCGCCAGCAGCCAAGGCCCCGACTACGAGCAGTACTTC.

This chain uses TRBV30 with TRBJ2-1, with D possibly matching TRBD2 (5 bases). The CDR3 is 12 residues long. V was cut by 4 bases and J by 3 bases, with 7 bases left in between. Germline-derived CDR1 and CDR2 are GTSNPN and SVGIG (reference sequence). The CDR3 coding sequence is TGTGCCTGGAAAGGACTCTACAATGAGCAGTTCTTC. It codes for CAWKGLYNEQFF.

V gene TRBV7-9 combines with J gene TRBJ1-2, with D perhaps matching TRBD1 (5 bases). Trimming cost V 7 bases and J 6 bases, with 15 bases left between them. Germline lookup yields CDR1 SEHNR and CDR2 FQNEAQ (reference sequence). The CDR3 runs to 13 residues. For the CDR3, the DNA is TGTGCCAGCAAGGTGGGGGGGGTGAATGGCTACACCTTC. It codes for CASKVGGVNGYTF.

V gene TRBV6-2 or TRBV6-3 combines with J gene TRBJ2-7, with no clear D. In germline, CDR1 is MNHEY, CDR2 SVGEGT. The CDR3 covers 14 residues. V lost 5 bases to trimming and J lost 2 bases, with 13 bases between them. CDR3 amino acids: CASSPFLGTYEQYF. The DNA for the CDR3 is TGTGCCAGCAGTCCATTCCTAGGGACCTACGAGCAGTACTTC.

The chain carries TRBV6-1 and TRBJ1-1; D possibly corresponds to TRBD1 (5 bases). The CDR3 has 14 amino acids. V dropped 3 bases and J dropped 0 bases, with 8 bases sitting between them. Germline CDR1 and CDR2: MNHNS and SASEGT. The CDR3 is CASSETALNTEAFF. CDR3 nucleotides: TGTGCCAGCAGTGAGACAGCCTTGAACACTGAAGCTTTCTTT.

This clonotype appeared many times. The gene calls are TRBV29-1 and TRBJ2-5; D remains unclear. The CDR3 covers 11 residues. The germline V gene has CDR1 SQVTM and CDR2 ANQGSEA. The V and J ends lost 6 bases and 4 bases respectively, with 9 bases between them. The CDR3 is CSVLWGETQYF. The CDR3 DNA reads as TGCAGCGTCCTATGGGGAGAGACCCAGTACTTC. The complete variable domain, with remaining parts taken from reference TRBV29-1 and TRBJ2-5, reads SAVISQKPSRDICQRGTSLTIQCQVDSQVTMMFWYRQQPGQSLTLIATANQGSEATYESGFVIDKFPISRPNLTFSTLTVSNMSPEDSSIYLCSVLWGETQYFGPGTRLLVL.

This clonotype was detected only a few times. The genes are TRBV4-3 and TRBJ2-1, with TRBD1 matching over 9 bases. Germline V gives CDR1 LGHNA, CDR2 YSLEER. This CDR3 spans 17 amino acids. The V segment lost 0 bases and the J segment 2 bases; nucleotides outside the gene matches: 5. The CDR3 reads CASSQDWTGEAYNEQFF. DNA of the CDR3: TGCGCCAGCAGCCAAGATTGGACAGGGGAGGCCTACAATGAGCAGTTCTTC.

The chain has TRBV20-1 and TRBJ2-7; unclear D gene. Germline assignment: CDR1 DFQATT and CDR2 SNEGSKA (reference sequence). This CDR3 is 13 amino acids long. Trimming left V 3 bases short and J 1 base short, with 10 bases between. The CDR3 nucleotides are TGCAGTGCTAGCGCTGTTAAATCCTACGAGCAGTACTTC. Protein: CSASAVKSYEQYF.

This clonotype was seen repeatedly, ten times or more. The chain recombines TRBV4-3 with TRBJ2-1; TRBD2 aligns across 7 bases. V dropped 1 base and J dropped 7; count of bases not matched to a gene: 7. The germline V gene encodes CDR1 LGHNA and CDR2 YSLEER. The CDR3 contains 15 residues. CDR3 nucleotides: TGCGCCAGCAGCCAAGGGAGCGGGACCTTGAATGAGCAGTTCTTC. This translates into CASSQGSGTLNEQFF.

The chain has TRBV7-9 and TRBJ2-5; 13 bases agree with TRBD2. The J segment lost 4 bases and the V segment lost 5 bases, leaving 7 bases of the junction unmatched. This CDR3 comprises 16 residues. Germline values: CDR1 SEHNR, CDR2 FQNEAQ (reference sequence). CDR3 in amino acids: CASSLGLAGAVETQYF. The CDR3 DNA reads TGTGCCAGCAGCCTTGGACTAGCGGGAGCTGTAGAGACCCAGTACTTC.

The chain couples TRBV12-3 or TRBV12-4 to TRBJ1-4; tentative D call: TRBD1 (5 bases). The CDR3 totals 15 residues. With 6 bases removed from V and 0 bases from J, the gap between germline ends came to 11 bases. This CDR3 reads CASSTREATNEKLFF. CDR3 in DNA: TGTGCCAGCAGCACCAGGGAGGCAACTAATGAAAAACTGTTTTTT.

This clonotype has only a few counts. The chain couples TRBV5-1 to TRBJ2-1; tentative D call: TRBD2 (6 bases). The CDR3 loop spans 16 amino acids. Germline CDR1 reads SGHRS; CDR2 reads YFSETQ. Trimming pared 4 bases from V and 0 bases from J, leaving 14 bases between. CDR3 DNA sequence: TGCGCCAGCAGCATCCGGGACTCAAACTCCTACAATGAGCAGTTCTTC. It yields the protein CASSIRDSNSYNEQFF.